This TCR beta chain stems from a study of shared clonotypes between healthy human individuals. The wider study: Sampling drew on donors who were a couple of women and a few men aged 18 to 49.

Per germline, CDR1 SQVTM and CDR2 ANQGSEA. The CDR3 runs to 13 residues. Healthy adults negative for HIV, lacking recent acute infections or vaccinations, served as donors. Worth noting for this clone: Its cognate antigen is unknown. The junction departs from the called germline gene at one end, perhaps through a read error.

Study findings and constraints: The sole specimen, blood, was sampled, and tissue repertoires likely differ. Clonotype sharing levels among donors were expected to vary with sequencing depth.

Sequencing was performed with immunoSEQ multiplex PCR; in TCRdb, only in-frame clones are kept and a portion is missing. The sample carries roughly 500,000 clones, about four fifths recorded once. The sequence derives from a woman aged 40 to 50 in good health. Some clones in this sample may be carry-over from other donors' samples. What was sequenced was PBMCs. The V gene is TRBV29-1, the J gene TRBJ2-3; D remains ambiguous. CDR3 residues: CSVEGPEPYTQYF. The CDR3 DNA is TGCAGCGTAGAAGGACCAGAGCCCTATACGCAGTATTTT.